The sequence of this T cell receptor beta chain was determined in a study of CD8+CD57+ T cells in acquired aplastic anemia. The authors sequenced patients whose flow cytometry had shown CD8+CD57+ cell expansion. Investigators profiled TCR beta VDJ and CDR3 from genomic DNA template. From the reads, TCRdb called clonotypes with MiXCR, one entry per CDR3 protein. The sample lists under 200,000 distinct CDR3 sequences, 71% seen once, with around 45% in the top ten. The V and J ends lost 3 bases and 5 bases respectively, with 3 bases between them. The CDR3 contains 11 residues. The germline V gene has CDR1 SGDLS and CDR2 YYNGEE.

This sequence originates from a human donor with aplastic anemia. This chain connects TRBV9 to TRBJ2-1, with no clear D. Sample: sorted CD4+, CD8+, or CD8+CD57+ T cells (not recorded which) from PBMCs. Here the CDR3 DNA reads TGTGCCAGCAGCGAGGACAATGAGCAGTTCTTC. It yields the protein CASSEDNEQFF.